The count of the clone carrying this T cell receptor (beta chain) is one. V trimming: 7 bases; J trimming: 9 bases; junction bases outside the gene matches: 17. Germline CDR1 reads MNHEY; CDR2 reads SVGAGI. The length of the CDR3 is 15 residues. This sample is part of a study of blood T cell repertoires in COVID-19. Produced via immunoSEQ multiplex PCR; TCRdb's table is partial and in-frame only. Found here are about 210,000 clones, over 75% of them singletons; the top ten hold about a tenth. The chain couples TRBV6-5 to TRBJ2-7; TRBD2 aligns across 8 bases. The TCR comes from a man aged 40-49 years who had recovered from COVID-19. Sequenced material: PBMCs or T cells enriched from blood (not recorded which). The CDR3 sequence is CASKPSLAEGMGQYF. CDR3 sequence (DNA): TGTGCCAGCAAACCCTCACTAGCGGAAGGTATGGGGCAGTACTTC.